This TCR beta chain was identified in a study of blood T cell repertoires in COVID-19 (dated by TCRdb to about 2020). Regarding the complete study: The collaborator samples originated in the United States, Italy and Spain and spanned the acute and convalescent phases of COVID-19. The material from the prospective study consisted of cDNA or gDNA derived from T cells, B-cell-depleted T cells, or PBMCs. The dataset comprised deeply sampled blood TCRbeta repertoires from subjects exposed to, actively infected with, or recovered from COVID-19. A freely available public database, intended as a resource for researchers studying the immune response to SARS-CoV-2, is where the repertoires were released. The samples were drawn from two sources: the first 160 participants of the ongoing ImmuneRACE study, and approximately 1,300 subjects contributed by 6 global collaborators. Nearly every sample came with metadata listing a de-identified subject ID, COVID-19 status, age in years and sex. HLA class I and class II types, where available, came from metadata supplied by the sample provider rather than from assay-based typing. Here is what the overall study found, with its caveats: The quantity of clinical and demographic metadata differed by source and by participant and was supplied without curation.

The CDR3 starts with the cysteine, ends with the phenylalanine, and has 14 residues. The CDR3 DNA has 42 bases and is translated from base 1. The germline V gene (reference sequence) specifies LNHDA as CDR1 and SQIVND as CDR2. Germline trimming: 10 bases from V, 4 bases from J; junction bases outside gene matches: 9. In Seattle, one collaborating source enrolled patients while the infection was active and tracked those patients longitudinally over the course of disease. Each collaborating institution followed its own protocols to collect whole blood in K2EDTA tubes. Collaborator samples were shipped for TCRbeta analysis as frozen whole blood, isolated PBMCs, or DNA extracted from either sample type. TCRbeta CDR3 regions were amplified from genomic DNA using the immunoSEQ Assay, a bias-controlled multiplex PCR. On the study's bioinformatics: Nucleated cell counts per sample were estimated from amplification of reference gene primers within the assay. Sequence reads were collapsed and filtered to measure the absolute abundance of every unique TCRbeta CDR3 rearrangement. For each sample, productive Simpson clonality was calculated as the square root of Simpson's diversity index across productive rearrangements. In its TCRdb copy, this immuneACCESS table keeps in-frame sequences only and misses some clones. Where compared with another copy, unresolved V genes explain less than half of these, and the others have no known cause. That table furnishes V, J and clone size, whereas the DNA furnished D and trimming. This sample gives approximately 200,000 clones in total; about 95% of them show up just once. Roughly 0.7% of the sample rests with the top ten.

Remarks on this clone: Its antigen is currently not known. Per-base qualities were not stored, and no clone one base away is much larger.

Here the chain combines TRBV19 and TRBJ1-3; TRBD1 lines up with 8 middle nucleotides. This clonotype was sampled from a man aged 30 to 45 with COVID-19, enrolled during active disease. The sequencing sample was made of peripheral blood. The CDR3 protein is CATEQGGRGNTIYF. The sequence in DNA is TGTGCCACTGAACAGGGGGGAAGAGGAAACACCATATATTTT.